A single sample is the source of the 12 T cell receptor beta chains below, sequenced in a study of blood T cell repertoires in COVID-19. Sequenced by immunoSEQ multiplex PCR; TCRdb stores in-frame clones only, minus some. Of more than 95,000 clones listed, 87% are singletons. Sequencing was performed on peripheral blood. Every receptor here comes from a human donor in a cohort sampled during active COVID-19.

This clone has a single count. The chain employs TRBV5-4 and TRBJ1-4; 7 positions match TRBD1. The CDR3 has 15 amino acids. The germline CDR1 and CDR2 sequences are SGHNT and YYREEE (reference sequence). J lost 5 bases, V lost 3 bases, and 7 bases had no gene match. CDR3 loop: CASSSGQRRNEKLFF. In nucleotides, the CDR3 is TGTGCCAGCAGCTCGGGACAGAGACGAAATGAAAAACTGTTTTTT.

The table lists this clone with a few counts. V and J are TRBV2 and TRBJ1-1; D gene uncertain. V lost 5 bases and J lost 7, with 8 bases in between. Germline V gene sequence: CDR1 SNHLY, CDR2 FYNNEI. CDR3 length: 11 amino acids. CDR3 DNA: TGTGCCAGCAGTTCGTCGGTTGAAGCTTTCTTT. This sequence encodes CASSSSVEAFF.

The J gene is TRBJ2-7, the V gene TRBV5-1; the match to TRBD1 covers 9 bases. Germline assignment: CDR1 SGHRS and CDR2 YFSETQ. CDR3 size: 15 residues. Trimming took 1 base from V and 4 from J; bases not matched to a gene: 6. CDR3 residues: CASSLRTGATYEQYF. The CDR3 DNA follows: TGCGCCAGCAGCTTGCGGACAGGGGCAACTTACGAGCAGTACTTC.

The chain has TRBV7-2 and TRBJ2-2; 14 bases fit TRBD2. CDR3 length: 18 amino acids. The germline gives CDR1 SGHTA, CDR2 FQGNSA. J lost 2 bases, V lost 5 bases, and 7 bases had no gene match. Here the CDR3 reads CASSPGTSGSTNTGELFF. The CDR3 DNA follows: TGTGCCAGCAGCCCTGGGACTAGCGGGAGCACAAACACCGGGGAGCTGTTTTTT.

The V and J genes are TRBV13 and TRBJ2-7; 8 nucleotides align to TRBD2. The germline gives CDR1 PRHDT, CDR2 FYEKMQ (reference sequence). Unmatched junction bases numbered 6, after V lost 4 bases and J lost 4 bases. CDR3 length: 14 amino acids. The CDR3 DNA sequence: TGTGCCAGCAGCTCGGGGGTAGCGGGGTACGAGCAGTACTTC. Encoded protein: CASSSGVAGYEQYF.

The rearrangement joins TRBV3-1 (or the pseudogene TRBV3-2) to TRBJ1-6; 9 bases line up with TRBD1. CDR1 and CDR2 (germline): LGHDT, YNNKEL (reference sequence). Germline trimming cut 3 bases from V and 7 bases from J; bases unmatched to any gene: 1. The CDR3 length is 14 residues. CDR3 sequence reads: CASSQTGGNSPLHF. DNA of the CDR3: TGTGCCAGCAGCCAGACAGGGGGGAATTCACCCCTCCACTTT.

This chain uses TRBV27 with TRBJ1-5; 7 bases align to TRBD1. This CDR3 has 14 residues. Losses at the gene ends were 3 bases for V and 6 bases for J; bases not matched to a gene: 5. Per germline, CDR1 MNHEY and CDR2 SMNVEV (reference sequence). The CDR3 sequence is CASSFGGGGQPQHF. DNA for the CDR3: TGTGCCAGCAGTTTTGGAGGGGGCGGTCAGCCCCAGCATTTT.

The J gene is TRBJ1-5, the V gene TRBV27, with 8 positions matching TRBD1. This CDR3 is built from 16 residues. Germline V lookup: CDR1 MNHEY, CDR2 SMNVEV (reference sequence). Trimming took 5 bases from V and 4 from J; bases not matched to a gene: 10. The CDR3 region is CASSPTGTGKNQPQHF. DNA of the CDR3: TGTGCCAGCAGTCCAACCGGGACAGGAAAGAATCAGCCCCAGCATTTT.

This chain connects TRBV19 to TRBJ2-2, with D maybe TRBD1 (6 bases). The CDR3 is 14 residues long. The ends were cut back, 6 bases at V and 4 bases at J, with 12 bases in the middle. Germline-derived CDR1 and CDR2 are LNHDA and SQIVND (reference sequence). CDR3 bases: TGTGCCAGTAGACATCAGGGGCGCACCGGGGAGCTGTTTTTT. It translates to CASRHQGRTGELFF.

This clone was seen a single time. V and J are TRBV5-4 and TRBJ1-6, with D possibly matching TRBD1 (6 bases). V was cut by 4 bases and J by 4 bases, with 15 bases left in between. The CDR3 contains 16 residues. Looked up from germline, CDR1 is SGHNT and CDR2 is YYREEE (reference sequence). CDR3 DNA sequence: TGTGCCAGCAGCCGGCGACAGGACACGTATAATTCACCCCTCCACTTT. As protein: CASSRRQDTYNSPLHF. The full variable domain, completed using reference TRBV5-4 and TRBJ1-6, is ETGVTQSPTHLIKTRGQQVTLRCSSQSGHNTVSWYQQALGQGPQFIFQYYREEENGRGNFPPRFSGLQFPNYSSELNVNALELDDSALYLCASSRRQDTYNSPLHFGNGTRLTVT.

The chain carries TRBV5-8 and TRBJ2-1; TRBD2 agrees at 8 bases. CDR1 SGHTS and CDR2 YDEGEE come from the germline V gene. The CDR3 runs to 13 residues. After removal of 6 bases from V and 9 bases from J, the junction contained 8 bases not matched to a gene. The CDR3 loop is CASKPGLVAEQFF. CDR3 bases: TGTGCCAGCAAACCGGGACTAGTTGCTGAGCAGTTCTTC.

The chain carries TRBV28 and TRBJ2-3; D is unresolved. Trimming removed 7 bases from V and 1 base from J, with 12 bases in between. Germline lookup yields CDR1 MDHEN and CDR2 SYDVKM. The CDR3 sequence is 14 residues long. The CDR3 nucleotides are TGTGCCAGCACCGACGGGTTAGGCACAGATACGCAGTATTTT. Encoded protein: CASTDGLGTDTQYF.